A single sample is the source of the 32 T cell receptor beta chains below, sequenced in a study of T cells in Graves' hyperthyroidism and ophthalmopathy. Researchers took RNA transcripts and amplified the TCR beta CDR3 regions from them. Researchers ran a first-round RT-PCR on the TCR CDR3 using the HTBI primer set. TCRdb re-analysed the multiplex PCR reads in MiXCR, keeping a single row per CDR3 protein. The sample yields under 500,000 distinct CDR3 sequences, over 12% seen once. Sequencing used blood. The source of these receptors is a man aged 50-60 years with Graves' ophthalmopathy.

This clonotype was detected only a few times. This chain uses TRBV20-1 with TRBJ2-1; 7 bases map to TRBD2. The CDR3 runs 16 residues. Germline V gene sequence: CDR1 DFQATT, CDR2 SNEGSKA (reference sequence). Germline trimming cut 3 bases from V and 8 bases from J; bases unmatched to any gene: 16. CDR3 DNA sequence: TGCAGTGCTAGTATGGCTAGCGGCTTCCTTGGGGATGAGCAGTTCTTC. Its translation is CSASMASGFLGDEQFF.

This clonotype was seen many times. The CDR3 here is CASSLDRRETQYF. The CDR3 nucleotides read TGTGCCAGCAGCCTCGACAGGCGGGAGACCCAGTACTTC. The J gene is TRBJ2-5, the V gene TRBV2; possible D gene TRBD1, 6 bases. The germline V gene has CDR1 SNHLY and CDR2 FYNNEI. Trimming left V 6 bases short and J 5 bases short, with 13 bases between. This CDR3 contains 13 residues.

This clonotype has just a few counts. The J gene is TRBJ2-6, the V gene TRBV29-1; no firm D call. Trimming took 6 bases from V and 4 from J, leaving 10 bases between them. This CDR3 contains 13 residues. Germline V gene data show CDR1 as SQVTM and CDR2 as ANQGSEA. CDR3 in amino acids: CSVLIAGANVLTF. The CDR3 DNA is TGCAGCGTGCTTATCGCAGGGGCCAACGTCCTGACTTTC.

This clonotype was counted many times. CDR3 DNA: TGTGCCTGGAGTAGGACTAGCGGGACCTGGAATGAGCAGTTCTTC. Protein sequence: CAWSRTSGTWNEQFF. The gene calls are TRBV30 and TRBJ2-1; 12 nucleotides match TRBD2. CDR3 length: 15 amino acids. The germline CDR1 and CDR2 sequences are GTSNPN and SVGIG (reference sequence). V was clipped by 2 bases and J by 7 bases; unmatched bases: 6.

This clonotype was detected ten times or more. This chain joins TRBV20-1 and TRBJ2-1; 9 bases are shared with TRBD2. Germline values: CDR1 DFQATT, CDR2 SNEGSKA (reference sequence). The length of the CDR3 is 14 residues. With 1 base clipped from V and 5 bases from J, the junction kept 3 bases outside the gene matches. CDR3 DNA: TGCAGTGCTAGAGCGACTAGCGGTAACAATGAGCAGTTCTTC. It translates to CSARATSGNNEQFF.

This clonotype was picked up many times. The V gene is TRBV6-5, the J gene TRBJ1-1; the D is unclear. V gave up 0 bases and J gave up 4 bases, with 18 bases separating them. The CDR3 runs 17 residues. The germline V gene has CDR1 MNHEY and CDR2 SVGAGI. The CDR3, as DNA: TGTGCCAGCAGTTACTCGATGTTTCTGGGTTCCCCCACTGAAGCTTTCTTT. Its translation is CASSYSMFLGSPTEAFF.

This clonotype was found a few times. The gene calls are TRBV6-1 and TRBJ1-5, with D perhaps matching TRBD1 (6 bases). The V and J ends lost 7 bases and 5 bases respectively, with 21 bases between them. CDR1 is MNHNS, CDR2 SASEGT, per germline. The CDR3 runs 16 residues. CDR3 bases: TGTGCCAGCAACCCCCGAGGGGGGGTTGGTGATCAGCCCCAGCATTTT. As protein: CASNPRGGVGDQPQHF.

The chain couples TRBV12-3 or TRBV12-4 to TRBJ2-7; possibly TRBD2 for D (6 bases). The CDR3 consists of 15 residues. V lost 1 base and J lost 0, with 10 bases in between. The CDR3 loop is CASSLGLALSYEQYF. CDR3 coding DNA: TGTGCCAGCAGTTTAGGGCTAGCGCTCTCCTACGAGCAGTACTTC.

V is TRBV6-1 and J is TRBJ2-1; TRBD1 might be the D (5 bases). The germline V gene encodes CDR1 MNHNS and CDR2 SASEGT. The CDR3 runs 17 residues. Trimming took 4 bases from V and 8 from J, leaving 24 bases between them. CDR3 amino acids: CASSGLFGRELWYEQFF. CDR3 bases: TGTGCCAGCAGTGGCCTTTTTGGCAGGGAATTATGGTATGAGCAGTTCTTC.

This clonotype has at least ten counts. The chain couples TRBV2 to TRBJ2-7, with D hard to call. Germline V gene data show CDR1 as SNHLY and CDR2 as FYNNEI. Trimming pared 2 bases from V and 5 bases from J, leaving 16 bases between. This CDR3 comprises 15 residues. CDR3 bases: TGTGCCAGCAGTGAATACGTCAAGGTGTTGAACGAGCAGTACTTC. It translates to CASSEYVKVLNEQYF.

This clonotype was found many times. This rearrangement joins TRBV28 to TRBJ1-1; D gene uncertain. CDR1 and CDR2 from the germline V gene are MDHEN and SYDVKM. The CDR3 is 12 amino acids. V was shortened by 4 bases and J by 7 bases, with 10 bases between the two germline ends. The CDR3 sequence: CASSSGLNEAFF. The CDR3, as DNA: TGTGCCAGCAGTTCCGGACTGAATGAAGCTTTCTTT.

The CDR3 DNA follows: TGCAGCGTCCCCGGACAGGGTGGTTCGTACAATGAGCAGTTCTTC. Translation gives CSVPGQGGSYNEQFF. This rearrangement joins TRBV29-1 to TRBJ2-1; 8 nucleotides line up with TRBD1. CDR1 and CDR2 (germline): SQVTM, ANQGSEA. The V gene end was trimmed by 6 bases and the J gene end by 4 bases; junction bases not matched to a gene: 11. This CDR3 is built from 15 residues.

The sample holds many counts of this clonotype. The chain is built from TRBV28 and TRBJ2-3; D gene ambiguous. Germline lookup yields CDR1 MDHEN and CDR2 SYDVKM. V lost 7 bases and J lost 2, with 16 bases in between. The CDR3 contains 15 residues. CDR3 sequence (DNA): TGTGCCAGCAATGGGCAAATCCGTCCCACAGATACGCAGTATTTT. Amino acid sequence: CASNGQIRPTDTQYF.

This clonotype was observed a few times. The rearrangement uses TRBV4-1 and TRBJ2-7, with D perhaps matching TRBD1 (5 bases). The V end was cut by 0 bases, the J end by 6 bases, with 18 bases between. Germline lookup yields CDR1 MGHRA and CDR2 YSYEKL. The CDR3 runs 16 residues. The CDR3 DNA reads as TGCGCCAGCAGCCAAGATATTTCCAGGGTGATAAGCGAGCAGTACTTC. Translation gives CASSQDISRVISEQYF.

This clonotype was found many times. CDR3 protein: CASSVGLPGVDEAFF. In DNA, the CDR3 is TGCGCCAGCAGCGTGGGTCTCCCGGGGGTCGATGAAGCTTTCTTT. The V gene is TRBV5-1, the J gene TRBJ1-1, with a weak D call TRBD1 (5 bases). CDR1 is SGHRS and CDR2 is YFSETQ in the germline V gene. The length of the CDR3 is 15 residues. The V and J ends lost 4 bases and 7 bases respectively, with 20 bases between them.

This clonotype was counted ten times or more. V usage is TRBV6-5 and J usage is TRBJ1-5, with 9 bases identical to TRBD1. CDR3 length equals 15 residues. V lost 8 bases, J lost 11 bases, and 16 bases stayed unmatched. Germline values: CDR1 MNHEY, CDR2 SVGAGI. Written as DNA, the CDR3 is TGTGCCAGCGAGGGGGTACCGGGACAGGGAAGGGCCCAGCATTTT. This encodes CASEGVPGQGRAQHF.

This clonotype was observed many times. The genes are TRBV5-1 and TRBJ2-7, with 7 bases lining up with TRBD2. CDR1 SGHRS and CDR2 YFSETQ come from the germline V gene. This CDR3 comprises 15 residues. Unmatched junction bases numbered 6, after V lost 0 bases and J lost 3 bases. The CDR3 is CASSLVGGGDYEQYF. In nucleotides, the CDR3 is TGCGCCAGCAGCTTGGTTGGGGGGGGAGACTACGAGCAGTACTTC.

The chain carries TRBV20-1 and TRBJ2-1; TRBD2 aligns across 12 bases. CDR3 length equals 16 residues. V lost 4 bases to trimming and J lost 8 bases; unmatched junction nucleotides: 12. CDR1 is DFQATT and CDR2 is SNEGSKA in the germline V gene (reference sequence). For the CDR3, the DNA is TGCAGTGCTATGAAACCGACTAGCGGGAGTTACGATGAGCAGTTCTTC. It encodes CSAMKPTSGSYDEQFF.

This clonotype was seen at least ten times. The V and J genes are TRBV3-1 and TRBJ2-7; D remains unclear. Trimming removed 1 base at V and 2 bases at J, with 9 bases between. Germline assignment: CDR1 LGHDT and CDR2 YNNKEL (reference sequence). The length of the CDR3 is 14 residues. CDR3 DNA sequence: TGTGCCAGCAGCCAAGGACTTATAACCTACGAGCAGTACTTC. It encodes CASSQGLITYEQYF.

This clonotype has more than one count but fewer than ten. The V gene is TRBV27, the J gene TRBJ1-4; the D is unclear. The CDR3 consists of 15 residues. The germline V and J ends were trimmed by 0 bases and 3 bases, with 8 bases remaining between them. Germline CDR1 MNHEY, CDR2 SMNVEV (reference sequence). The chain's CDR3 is CASSLSSQANEKLFF. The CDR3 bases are TGTGCCAGCAGTTTATCGTCCCAGGCTAATGAAAAACTGTTTTTT. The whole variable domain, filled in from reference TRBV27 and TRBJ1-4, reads EAQVTQNPRYLITVTGKKLTVTCSQNMNHEYMSWYRQDPGLGLRQIYYSMNVEVTDKGDVPEGYKVSRKEKRNFPLILESPSPNQTSLYFCASSLSSQANEKLFFGSGTQLSVL.

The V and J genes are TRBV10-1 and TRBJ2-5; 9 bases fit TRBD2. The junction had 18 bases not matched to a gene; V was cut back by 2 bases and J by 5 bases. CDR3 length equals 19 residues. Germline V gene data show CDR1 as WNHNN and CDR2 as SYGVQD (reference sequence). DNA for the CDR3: TGCGCCAGCAGTGAGCCATCCGGACTAGCGTCTTCTCTATGGGAGACCCAGTACTTC. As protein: CASSEPSGLASSLWETQYF.

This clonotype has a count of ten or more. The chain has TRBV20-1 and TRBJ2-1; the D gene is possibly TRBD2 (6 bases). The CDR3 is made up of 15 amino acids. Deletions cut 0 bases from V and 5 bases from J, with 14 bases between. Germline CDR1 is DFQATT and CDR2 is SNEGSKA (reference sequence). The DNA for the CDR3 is TGCAGTGCTAGAGATCCTAGCGTGTCTAACAATGAGCAGTTCTTC. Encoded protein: CSARDPSVSNNEQFF.

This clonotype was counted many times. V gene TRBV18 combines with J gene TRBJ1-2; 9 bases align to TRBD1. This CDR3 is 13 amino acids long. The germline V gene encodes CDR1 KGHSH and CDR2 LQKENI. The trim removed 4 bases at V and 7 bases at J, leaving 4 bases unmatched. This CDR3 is CASSRGQGLGYTF. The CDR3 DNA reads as TGTGCCAGCTCACGTGGACAGGGGCTTGGCTACACCTTC.

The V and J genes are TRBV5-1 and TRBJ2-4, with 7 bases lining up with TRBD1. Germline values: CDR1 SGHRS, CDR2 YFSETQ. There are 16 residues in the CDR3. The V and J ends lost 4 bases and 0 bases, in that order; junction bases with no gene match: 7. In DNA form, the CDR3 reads TGCGCCAGCAGCCCGGGACAGTTATTAGCCAAAAACATTCAGTACTTC. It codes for CASSPGQLLAKNIQYF.

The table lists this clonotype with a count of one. CDR3: CSARHRETGTETQYF. The CDR3, as DNA: TGCAGTGCTAGACACAGAGAAACAGGGACGGAGACCCAGTACTTC. V and J are TRBV20-1 and TRBJ2-5; possible D gene TRBD1, 6 bases. CDR1 is DFQATT and CDR2 is SNEGSKA in the germline V gene (reference sequence). CDR3 length: 15 amino acids. Trimming took off 2 bases at V and 5 bases at J, with 18 bases between the two ends.

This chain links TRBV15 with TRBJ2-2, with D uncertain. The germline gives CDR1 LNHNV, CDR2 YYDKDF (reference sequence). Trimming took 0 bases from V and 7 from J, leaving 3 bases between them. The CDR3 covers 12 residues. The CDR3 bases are TGTGCCACCAGCAGAGAGAACGGGGAGCTGTTTTTT. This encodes CATSRENGELFF. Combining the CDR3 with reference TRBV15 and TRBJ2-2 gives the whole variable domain DAMVIQNPRYQVTQFGKPVTLSCSQTLNHNVMYWYQQKSSQAPKLLFHYYDKDFNNEADTPDNFQSRRPNTSFCFLDIRSPGLGDTAMYLCATSRENGELFFGEGSRLTVL.

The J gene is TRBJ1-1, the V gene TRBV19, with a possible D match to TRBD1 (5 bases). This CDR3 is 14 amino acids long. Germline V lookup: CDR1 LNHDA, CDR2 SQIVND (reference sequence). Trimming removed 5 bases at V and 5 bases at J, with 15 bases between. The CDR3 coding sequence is TGTGCCAGTAGTCCGGGGGGAAGGAGGACTGAAGCTTTCTTT. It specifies CASSPGGRRTEAFF.

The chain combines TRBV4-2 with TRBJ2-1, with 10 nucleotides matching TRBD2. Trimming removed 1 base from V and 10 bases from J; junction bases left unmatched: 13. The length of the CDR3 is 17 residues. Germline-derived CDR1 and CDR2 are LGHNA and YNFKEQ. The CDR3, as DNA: TGTGCCAGCAGCCAAGTTGATGGGACTAGCGTTGAAGACGAGCAGTTCTTC. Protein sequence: CASSQVDGTSVEDEQFF.

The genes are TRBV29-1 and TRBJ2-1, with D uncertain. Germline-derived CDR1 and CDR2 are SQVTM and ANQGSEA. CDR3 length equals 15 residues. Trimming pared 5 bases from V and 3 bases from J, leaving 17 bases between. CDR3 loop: CSVWAYSLSYNEQFF. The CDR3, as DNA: TGCAGCGTTTGGGCCTATAGCCTCAGCTACAATGAGCAGTTCTTC.

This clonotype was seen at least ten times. CDR3 loop: CSARQAGGRSDTQYF. As DNA, the CDR3 is TGCAGTGCTAGACAAGCGGGGGGGAGGTCAGATACGCAGTATTTT. The genes are TRBV20-1 and TRBJ2-3; the match to TRBD2 covers 10 bases. Germline V gene sequence: CDR1 DFQATT, CDR2 SNEGSKA (reference sequence). The CDR3 is 15 amino acids. J was trimmed by 4 bases and V by 2 bases; bases with no gene match: 6.

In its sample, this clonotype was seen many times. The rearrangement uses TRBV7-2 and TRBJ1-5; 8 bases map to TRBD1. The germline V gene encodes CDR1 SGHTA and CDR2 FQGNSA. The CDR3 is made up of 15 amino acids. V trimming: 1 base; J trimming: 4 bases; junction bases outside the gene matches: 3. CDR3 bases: TGTGCCAGCAGCTTAGAACAGGGGGGTAATCAGCCCCAGCATTTT. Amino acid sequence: CASSLEQGGNQPQHF.

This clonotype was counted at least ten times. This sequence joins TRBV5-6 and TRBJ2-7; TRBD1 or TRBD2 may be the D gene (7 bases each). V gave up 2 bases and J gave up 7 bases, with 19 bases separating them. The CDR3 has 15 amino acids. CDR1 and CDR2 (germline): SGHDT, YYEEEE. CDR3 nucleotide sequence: TGTGCCAGCAGCTTCGTTGGGAGGGGGCCGTGGGAGCAGTACTTC. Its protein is CASSFVGRGPWEQYF.